The T cell receptor beta chain under discussion was sequenced for a study of blood T cell repertoires in COVID-19. The CDR3 consists of 12 residues. CDR1 SGHTA and CDR2 FQGNSA come from the germline V gene. V lost 4 bases and J 2 bases, leaving 6 bases between the germline ends. This clone was seen only a few times. Produced via immunoSEQ multiplex PCR; TCRdb's table is partial and in-frame only. Found here are 200,000 to 250,000 clones, about four fifths of them singletons; the top ten hold about an eighth. The specimen was peripheral blood. The chain has TRBV7-2 and TRBJ2-7; D not certain. The receptor was derived from a woman aged 40 to 50 with acute or convalescent COVID-19. DNA for the CDR3: TGTGCCAGCAGCTCCGACACCTACGAGCAGTACTTC. Its translation: CASSSDTYEQYF. Full variable domain (missing parts from reference TRBV7-2 and TRBJ2-7): GAGVSQSPSNKVTEKGKDVELRCDPISGHTALYWYRQSLGQGLEFLIYFQGNSAPDKSGLPSDRFSAERTGGSVSTLTIQRTQQEDSAVYLCASSSDTYEQYFGPGTRLTVT.